The rows below give T cell receptor beta chains drawn from one sample of a study of T-cell reconstitution after alpha-beta-depleted transplantation in children. MiXCR, applied by TCRdb to the PCR reads, yields one record per CDR3 protein. The data show about 340,000 distinct CDR3 sequences, 13% seen once. The sequencing used PBMCs, collected from the stem cell graft. The receptors were gathered from a human donor who donated a stem cell graft to a child with Fanconi anemia. Both conserved end residues are part of each CDR3. Each record gives: V gene, J gene, D gene, CDR3 protein. A D gene is named only where the DNA matches it firmly.

>TRBV10-3|TRBJ2-5|TRBD1
CAISPGDTGGETQYF
>TRBV20-1|TRBJ2-3|-
CSARVGEALTDTQYF
>TRBV5-1|TRBJ2-1|TRBD2
CASSLSAGGPDNEQFF
>TRBV6-1|TRBJ1-6|-
CASKEKGSSYNSPLHF
>TRBV6-5|TRBJ1-1|-
CASGPAGRSTEAFF
>TRBV12-3/TRBV12-4|TRBJ1-1|-
CASKAGVWNTEAFF
>TRBV12-3/TRBV12-4|TRBJ1-1|TRBD1
CASRVTGADEAFF
>TRBV2|TRBJ2-7|-
CASSTDSYEQYF
>TRBV6-1|TRBJ2-6|-
CASSPTGATSGANVLTF
>TRBV6-2/TRBV6-3|TRBJ1-1|-
CASSTGKKTEAFF
>TRBV20-1|TRBJ1-1|TRBD1
CSARDGGQSNTEAFF
>TRBV5-1|TRBJ2-5|-
CASSPREGGSKTQYF
>TRBV12-3/TRBV12-4|TRBJ2-1|TRBD2
CASRRGPAGGPGEQFF
>TRBV10-3|TRBJ1-6|-
CAISEVESPLHF
>TRBV6-2/TRBV6-3|TRBJ2-2|-
CASTWAGPGELFF
>TRBV28|TRBJ2-1|-
CASSLRGGVLDEQFF
>TRBV20-1|TRBJ1-2|TRBD1
CSARVRDSLRGYTF
>TRBV7-8|TRBJ2-1|-
CASSLASFNEQFF
>TRBV20-1|TRBJ1-1|-
CSATSYRRGNTEAFF
>TRBV5-1|TRBJ2-7|-
CASSLASTGSTHEQYF
>TRBV7-6|TRBJ2-3|-
CASSQYVSTDTQYF
>TRBV12-5|TRBJ1-2|TRBD1
CASGLGQGAFGYTF
>TRBV12-3/TRBV12-4|TRBJ2-5|TRBD2
CASSLTPLAGGLETQYF
>TRBV7-6|TRBJ1-1|-
CASSLRVVRGFWLNTEAFF
>TRBV20-1|TRBJ2-5|-
CSAEWGLGETQYF
>TRBV14|TRBJ2-3|-
CASSQASLLSTDTQYF
>TRBV25-1|TRBJ1-5|-
CASSDPASNQPQHF
>TRBV7-9|TRBJ2-2|-
CASTPGGDPGELFF
>TRBV5-1|TRBJ1-1|TRBD1
CASSLGASRDRGRSERAFF
>TRBV12-3/TRBV12-4|TRBJ2-3|TRBD2
CASSREGRGADTQYF